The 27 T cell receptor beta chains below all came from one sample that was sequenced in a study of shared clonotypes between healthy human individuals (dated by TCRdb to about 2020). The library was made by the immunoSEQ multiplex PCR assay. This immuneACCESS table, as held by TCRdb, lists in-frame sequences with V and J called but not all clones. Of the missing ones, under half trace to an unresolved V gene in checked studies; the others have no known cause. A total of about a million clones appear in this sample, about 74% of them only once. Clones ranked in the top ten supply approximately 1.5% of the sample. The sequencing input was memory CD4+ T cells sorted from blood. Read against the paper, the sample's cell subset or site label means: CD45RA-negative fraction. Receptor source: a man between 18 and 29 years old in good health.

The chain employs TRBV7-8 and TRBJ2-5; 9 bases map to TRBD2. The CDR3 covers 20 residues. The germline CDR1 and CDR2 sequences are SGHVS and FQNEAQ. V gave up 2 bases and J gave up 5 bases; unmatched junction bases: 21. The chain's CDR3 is CASSLSFAGGSGAYGETQYF. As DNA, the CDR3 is TGTGCCAGCAGCTTAAGTTTTGCGGGAGGGTCGGGCGCCTACGGGGAGACCCAGTACTTC.

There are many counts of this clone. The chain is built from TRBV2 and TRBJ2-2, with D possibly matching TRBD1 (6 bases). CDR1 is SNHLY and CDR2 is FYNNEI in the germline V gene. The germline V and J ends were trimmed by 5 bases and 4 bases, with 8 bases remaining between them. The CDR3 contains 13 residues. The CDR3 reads CASSIGGTGELFF. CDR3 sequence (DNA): TGTGCCAGCAGTATAGGGGGCACCGGGGAGCTGTTTTTT.

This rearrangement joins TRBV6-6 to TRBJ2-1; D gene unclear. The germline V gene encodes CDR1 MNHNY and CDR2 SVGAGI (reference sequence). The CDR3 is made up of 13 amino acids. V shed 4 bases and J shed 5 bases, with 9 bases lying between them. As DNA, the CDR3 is TGTGCCAGCAGTTTTGCATCGAACAATGAGCAGTTCTTC. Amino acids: CASSFASNNEQFF.

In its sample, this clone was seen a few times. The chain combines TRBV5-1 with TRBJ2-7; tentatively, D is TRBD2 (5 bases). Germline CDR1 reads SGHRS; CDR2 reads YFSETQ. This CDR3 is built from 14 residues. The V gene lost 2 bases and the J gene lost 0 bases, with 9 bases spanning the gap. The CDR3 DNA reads TGCGCCAGCAGCTTCGGCGAGGGCTCCTACGAGCAGTACTTC. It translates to CASSFGEGSYEQYF.

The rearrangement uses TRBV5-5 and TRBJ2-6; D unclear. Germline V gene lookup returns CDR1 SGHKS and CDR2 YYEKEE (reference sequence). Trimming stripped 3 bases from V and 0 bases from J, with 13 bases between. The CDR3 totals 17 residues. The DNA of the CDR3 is TGTGCCAGCAGCTCGGAAGACTCCATCTCTGGGGCCAACGTCCTGACTTTC. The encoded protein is CASSSEDSISGANVLTF.

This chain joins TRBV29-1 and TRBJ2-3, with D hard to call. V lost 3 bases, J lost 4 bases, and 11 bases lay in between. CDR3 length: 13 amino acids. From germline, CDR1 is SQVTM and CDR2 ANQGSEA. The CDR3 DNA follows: TGCAGCGTTGACCCCCCATCCGCAGATACGCAGTATTTT. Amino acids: CSVDPPSADTQYF.

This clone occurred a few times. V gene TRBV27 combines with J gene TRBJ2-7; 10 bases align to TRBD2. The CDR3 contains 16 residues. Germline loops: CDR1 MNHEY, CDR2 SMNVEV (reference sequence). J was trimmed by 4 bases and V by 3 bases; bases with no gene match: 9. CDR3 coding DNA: TGTGCCAGCAGTTTCACACTAGCGGGGATTTCGTACGAGCAGTACTTC. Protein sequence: CASSFTLAGISYEQYF.

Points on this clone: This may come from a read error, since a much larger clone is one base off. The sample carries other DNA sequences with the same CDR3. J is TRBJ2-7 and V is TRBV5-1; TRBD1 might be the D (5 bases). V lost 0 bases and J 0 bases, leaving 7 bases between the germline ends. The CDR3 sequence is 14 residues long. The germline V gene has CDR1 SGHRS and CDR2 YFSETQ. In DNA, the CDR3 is TGCGCCAGCAGCTTGGGACAGAGCTCCTACGAGCAGTACTTC. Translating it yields CASSLGQSSYEQYF.

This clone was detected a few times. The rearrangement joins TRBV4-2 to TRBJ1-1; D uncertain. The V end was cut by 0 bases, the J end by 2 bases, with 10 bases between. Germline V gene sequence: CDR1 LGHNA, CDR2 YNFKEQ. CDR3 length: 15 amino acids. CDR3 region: CASSQDWRSNTEAFF. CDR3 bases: TGTGCCAGCAGCCAAGATTGGAGGAGTAACACTGAAGCTTTCTTT.

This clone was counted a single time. In DNA, the CDR3 is TGTGCATGCCAGCGGGACTTACAAGAGACCCAGTACTTC. Translation: CACQRDLQETQYF. This chain connects TRBV30 to TRBJ2-5, with TRBD2 matching 7 bases. Germline-derived CDR1 and CDR2 are GTSNPN and SVGIG (reference sequence). This CDR3 is built from 13 residues. The full variable domain, rest sourced from reference TRBV30 and TRBJ2-5, is SQTIHQWPATLVQPVGSPLSLECTVEGTSNPNLYWYRQAAGRGLQLLFYSVGIGQISSEVPQNLSASRPQDRQFILSSKKLLLSDSGFYLCACQRDLQETQYFGPGTRLLVL.

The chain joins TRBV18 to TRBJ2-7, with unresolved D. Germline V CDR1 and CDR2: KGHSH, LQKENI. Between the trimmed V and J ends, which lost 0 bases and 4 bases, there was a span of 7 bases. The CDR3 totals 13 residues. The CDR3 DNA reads TGTGCCAGCTCACCACCCAGCCTTTACGAGCAGTACTTC. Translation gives CASSPPSLYEQYF.

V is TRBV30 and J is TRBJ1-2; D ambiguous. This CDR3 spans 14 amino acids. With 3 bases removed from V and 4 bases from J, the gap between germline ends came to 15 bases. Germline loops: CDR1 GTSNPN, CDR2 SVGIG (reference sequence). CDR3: CAWSGWESPYGYTF. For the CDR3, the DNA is TGTGCCTGGAGCGGCTGGGAGTCCCCCTATGGCTACACCTTC.

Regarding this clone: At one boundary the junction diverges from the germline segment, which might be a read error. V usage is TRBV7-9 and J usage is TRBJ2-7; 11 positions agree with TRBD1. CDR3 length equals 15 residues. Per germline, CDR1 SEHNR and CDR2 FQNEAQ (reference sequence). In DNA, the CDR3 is TGTGCCAGCAGCTTCCGGACAGGGGGCTCCAACGAGCAGTACTTC. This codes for CASSFRTGGSNEQYF.

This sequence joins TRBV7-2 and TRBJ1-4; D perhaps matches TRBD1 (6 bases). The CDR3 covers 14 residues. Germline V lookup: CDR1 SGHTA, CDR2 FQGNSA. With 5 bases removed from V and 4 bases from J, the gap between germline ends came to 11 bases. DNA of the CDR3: TGTGCCAGCAGCCGCGGACAGCTTAATGAAAAACTGTTTTTT. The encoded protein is CASSRGQLNEKLFF.

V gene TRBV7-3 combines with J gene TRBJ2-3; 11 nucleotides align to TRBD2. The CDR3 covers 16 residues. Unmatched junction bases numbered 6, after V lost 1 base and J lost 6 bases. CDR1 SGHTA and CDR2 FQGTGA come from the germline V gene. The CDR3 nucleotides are TGTGCCAGCAGCTTAAACCTAGCGGGGGGTAGGGATACGCAGTATTTT. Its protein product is CASSLNLAGGRDTQYF.

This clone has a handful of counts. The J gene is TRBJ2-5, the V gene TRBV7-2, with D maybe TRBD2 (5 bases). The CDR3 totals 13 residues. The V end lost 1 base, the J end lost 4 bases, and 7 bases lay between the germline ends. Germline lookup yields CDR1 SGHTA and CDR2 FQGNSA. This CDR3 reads CASSLGSAETQYF. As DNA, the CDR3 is TGTGCCAGCAGCTTAGGTAGCGCAGAGACCCAGTACTTC.

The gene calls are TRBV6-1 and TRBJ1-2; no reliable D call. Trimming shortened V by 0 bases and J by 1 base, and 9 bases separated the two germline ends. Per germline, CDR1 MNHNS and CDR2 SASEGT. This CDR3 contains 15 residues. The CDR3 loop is CASSEALRVNYGYTF. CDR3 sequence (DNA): TGTGCCAGCAGTGAAGCGCTTCGGGTTAACTATGGCTACACCTTC.

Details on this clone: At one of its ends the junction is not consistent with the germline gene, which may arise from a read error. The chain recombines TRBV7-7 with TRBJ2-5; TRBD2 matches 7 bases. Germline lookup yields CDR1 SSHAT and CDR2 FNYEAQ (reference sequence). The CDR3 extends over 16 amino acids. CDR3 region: CASSPLGPTGGETQYF. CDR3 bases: TGTGCTAGCAGCCCCTTGGGCCCCACGGGAGGAGAGACCCAGTACTTC.

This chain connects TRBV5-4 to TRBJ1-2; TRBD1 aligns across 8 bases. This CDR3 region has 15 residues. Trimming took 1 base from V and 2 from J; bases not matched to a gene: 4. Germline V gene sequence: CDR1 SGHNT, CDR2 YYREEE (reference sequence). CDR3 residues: CASSLQGAINYGYTF. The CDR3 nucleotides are TGTGCCAGCAGCTTGCAGGGGGCAATCAACTATGGCTACACCTTC.

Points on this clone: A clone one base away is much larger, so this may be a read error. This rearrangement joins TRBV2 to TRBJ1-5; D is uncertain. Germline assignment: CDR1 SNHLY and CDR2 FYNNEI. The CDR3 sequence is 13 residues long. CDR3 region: CASREGEDQLQHF. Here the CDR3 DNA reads TGTGCCAGCAGGGAGGGTGAAGATCAGCTCCAGCATTTT.

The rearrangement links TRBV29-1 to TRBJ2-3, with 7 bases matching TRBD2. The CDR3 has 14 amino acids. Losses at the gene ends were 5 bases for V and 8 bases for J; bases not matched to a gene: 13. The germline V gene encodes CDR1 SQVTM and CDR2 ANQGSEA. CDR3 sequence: CSVLLDGGYGTQYF. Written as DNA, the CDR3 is TGCAGCGTTCTTTTGGACGGGGGGTACGGTACGCAGTATTTT.

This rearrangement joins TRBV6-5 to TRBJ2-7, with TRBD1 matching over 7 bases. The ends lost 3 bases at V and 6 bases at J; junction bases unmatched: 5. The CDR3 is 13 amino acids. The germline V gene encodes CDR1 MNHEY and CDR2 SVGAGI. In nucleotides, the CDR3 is TGTGCCAGCAGTTATTCGGACAGGACCGAGCAGTACTTC. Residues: CASSYSDRTEQYF.

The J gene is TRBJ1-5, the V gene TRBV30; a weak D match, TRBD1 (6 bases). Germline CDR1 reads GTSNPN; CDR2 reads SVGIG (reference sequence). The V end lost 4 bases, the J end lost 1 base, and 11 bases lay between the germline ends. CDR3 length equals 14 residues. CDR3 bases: TGTGCCTGGATGCGCAGGGGCAGCAATCAGCCCCAGCATTTT. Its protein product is CAWMRRGSNQPQHF.

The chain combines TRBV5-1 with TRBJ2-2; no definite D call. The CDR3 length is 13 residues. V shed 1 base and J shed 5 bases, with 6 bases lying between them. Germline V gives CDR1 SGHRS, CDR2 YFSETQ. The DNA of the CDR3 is TGCGCCAGCAGCTTGCAGGTGACCGGGGAGCTGTTTTTT. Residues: CASSLQVTGELFF.

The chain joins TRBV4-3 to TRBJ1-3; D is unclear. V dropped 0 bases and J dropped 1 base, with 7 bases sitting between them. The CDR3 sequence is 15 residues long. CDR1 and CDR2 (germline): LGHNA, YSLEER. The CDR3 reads CASSQDYGSGNTIYF. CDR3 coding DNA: TGCGCCAGCAGCCAAGATTACGGGTCTGGAAACACCATATATTTT.

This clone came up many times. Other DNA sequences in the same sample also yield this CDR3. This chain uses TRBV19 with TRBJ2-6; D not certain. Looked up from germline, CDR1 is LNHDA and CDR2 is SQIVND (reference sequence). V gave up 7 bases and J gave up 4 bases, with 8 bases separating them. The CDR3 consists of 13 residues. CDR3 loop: CASTEAGANVLTF. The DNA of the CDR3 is TGTGCCAGTACCGAAGCAGGGGCCAACGTCCTGACTTTC. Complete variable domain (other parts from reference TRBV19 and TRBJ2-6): DGGITQSPKYLFRKEGQNVTLSCEQNLNHDAMYWYRQDPGQGLRLIYYSQIVNDFQKGDIAEGYSVSREKKESFPLTVTSAQKNPTAFYLCASTEAGANVLTFGAGSRLTVL.

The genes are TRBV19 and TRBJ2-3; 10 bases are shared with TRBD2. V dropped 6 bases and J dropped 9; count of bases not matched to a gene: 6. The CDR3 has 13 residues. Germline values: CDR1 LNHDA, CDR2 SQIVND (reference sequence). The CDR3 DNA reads TGTGCCAGTAGCTACAGCGGGGGGGCAACGCAGTATTTT. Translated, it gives CASSYSGGATQYF.